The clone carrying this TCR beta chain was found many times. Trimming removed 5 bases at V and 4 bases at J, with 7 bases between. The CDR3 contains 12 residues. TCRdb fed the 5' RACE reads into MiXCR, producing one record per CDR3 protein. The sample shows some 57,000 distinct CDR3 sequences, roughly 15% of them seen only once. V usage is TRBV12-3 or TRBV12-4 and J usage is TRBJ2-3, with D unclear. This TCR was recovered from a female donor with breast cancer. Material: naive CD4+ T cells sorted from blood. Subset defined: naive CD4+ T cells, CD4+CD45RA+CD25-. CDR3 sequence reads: CASSTGADTQYF. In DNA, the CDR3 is TGTGCCAGCAGTACCGGCGCAGATACGCAGTATTTT.